What follows are 30 T cell receptor beta chains derived from one specimen sequenced in a study of human T cells and chemical hapten exposure. Time point indicated: patch test 2, 6 weeks after DPC sensitization. Treatment of the sample: therapeutic diphenylcyclopropenone sensitization with weekly scalp DPC. TCRdb re-called the RACE reads with MiXCR, one entry per CDR3 protein. Here the sample spans 84,000 or so distinct CDR3 sequences, about a tenth being singletons. Sequenced material: whole blood, taken in connection with sensitization to the hapten diphenylcyclopropenone (DPC). The receptors stem from a woman in her 30s with alopecia areata. Some clones in this sample may be carry-over from other donors' samples.

This chain uses TRBV7-9 with TRBJ1-5; a possible D gene is TRBD1 (6 bases). The germline CDR1 and CDR2 sequences are SEHNR and FQNEAQ (reference sequence). The length of the CDR3 is 12 residues. Deletions cut 7 bases from V and 6 bases from J, with 10 bases between. The CDR3 DNA follows: TGTGCCAGCACTTTAGGGGGTCAGCCCCAGCATTTT. This translates into CASTLGGQPQHF.

The J gene is TRBJ1-1, the V gene TRBV28; D gene unclear. The CDR3 loop spans 11 amino acids. V was shortened by 9 bases and J by 8 bases, with 13 bases between the two germline ends. Germline values: CDR1 MDHEN, CDR2 SYDVKM. The CDR3 sequence: CASITRQEAFF. In DNA form, the CDR3 reads TGTGCCAGTATTACACGACAAGAAGCTTTCTTT.

This clonotype was found a few times. The genes are TRBV12-3 or TRBV12-4 and TRBJ2-3, with unresolved D. V lost 3 bases, J lost 4 bases, and 11 bases lay in between. CDR3 length: 14 residues. CDR3: CASSLQVSPDTQYF. Here the CDR3 DNA reads TGTGCCAGCAGTTTGCAGGTTTCTCCAGATACGCAGTATTTT.

This sequence joins TRBV28 and TRBJ1-5; a possible D gene is TRBD1 (5 bases). V shed 5 bases and J shed 5 bases, with 16 bases lying between them. The CDR3 is 15 residues long. Germline values: CDR1 MDHEN, CDR2 SYDVKM. The chain's CDR3 is CASSGQGGHYQPQHF. CDR3 DNA: TGTGCCAGCAGTGGTCAGGGCGGTCACTATCAGCCCCAGCATTTT.

The chain joins TRBV5-1 to TRBJ2-7, with D possibly being TRBD2 (6 bases). In germline, CDR1 is SGHRS, CDR2 YFSETQ. V gave up 3 bases and J gave up 3 bases, with 16 bases separating them. The CDR3 is made up of 15 amino acids. The CDR3 DNA follows: TGCGCCAGCAGCTCGAACCGACTAGGGAGCTACGAGCAGTACTTC. Encoded protein: CASSSNRLGSYEQYF.

This clonotype was counted many times. The chain couples TRBV6-6 to TRBJ1-2; D ambiguous. The germline V gene encodes CDR1 MNHNY and CDR2 SVGAGI (reference sequence). With 0 bases removed from V and 7 bases from J, the gap between germline ends came to 3 bases. The CDR3 is made up of 11 amino acids. The CDR3 sequence is CASSYSPGYTF. The CDR3 DNA sequence: TGTGCCAGCAGTTACTCTCCTGGCTACACCTTC.

This clonotype has ten or more counts. An end of the junction differs from the germline gene, which may be a read error. The chain couples TRBV12-3 or TRBV12-4 to TRBJ2-6; D remains unclear. The CDR3 is made up of 16 amino acids. This chain's CDR3 is CASRTFSDSRANVLTF. The CDR3 DNA follows: TGTGCCAGCAGGACTTTCTCAGACTCTCGGGCCAACGTCCTGACTTTC.

In its sample, this clonotype was seen many times. This chain connects TRBV27 to TRBJ2-2; TRBD2 might be the D (5 bases). Trimming took 5 bases from V and 4 from J, leaving 11 bases between them. This CDR3 spans 14 amino acids. Germline assignment: CDR1 MNHEY and CDR2 SMNVEV (reference sequence). Here the CDR3 reads CASSQGRGTGELFF. The CDR3 DNA is TGTGCCAGCAGTCAAGGCCGGGGCACCGGGGAGCTGTTTTTT.

This clonotype has a count of ten or more. The V and J genes are TRBV15 and TRBJ2-1; TRBD2 agrees at 7 bases. Trimming cost V 1 base and J 2 bases; bases outside gene matches: 5. CDR1 and CDR2 from the germline V gene are LNHNV and YYDKDF (reference sequence). The CDR3 runs 16 residues. Here the CDR3 reads CATSRGLAEPYNEQFF. The CDR3 nucleotides are TGTGCCACCAGCAGAGGTCTAGCGGAACCCTACAATGAGCAGTTCTTC.

This clonotype was picked up many times. The gene calls are TRBV10-3 and TRBJ1-6; 7 nucleotides match TRBD1. The V gene's germline CDR1 is ENHRY and CDR2 SYGVKD. CDR3 length: 14 residues. The V gene end was trimmed by 6 bases and the J gene end by 6 bases; junction bases not matched to a gene: 5. This CDR3 is CAIRAGQINSPLHF. The CDR3 DNA reads TGTGCCATCAGGGCGGGACAGATTAATTCACCCCTCCACTTT.

There are a few counts of this clonotype. The CDR3 sequence is CASSLTVTGGRMNQPQHF. As DNA, the CDR3 is TGTGCCAGCAGTTTAACTGTAACGGGCGGGCGAATGAATCAGCCCCAGCATTTT. The rearrangement joins TRBV12-3 or TRBV12-4 to TRBJ1-5, with D hard to call. CDR3 size: 18 residues. V lost 2 bases to trimming and J lost 4 bases, with 21 bases between them.

This sequence joins TRBV12-3 or TRBV12-4 and TRBJ2-5; D gene unclear. Trimming left V 4 bases short and J 2 bases short, with 11 bases between. This CDR3 contains 14 residues. The CDR3: CASSSHGRQETQYF. The CDR3 nucleotides read TGTGCCAGCAGTTCCCACGGGCGGCAAGAGACCCAGTACTTC.

Ten or more counts support this clonotype. The chain recombines TRBV6-2 or TRBV6-3 with TRBJ1-5; D is uncertain. Germline loops: CDR1 MNHEY, CDR2 SVGEGT. V was cut by 0 bases and J by 6 bases, with 21 bases left in between. The CDR3 contains 18 residues. CDR3 protein: CASSYSDPRAAGRQPQHF. CDR3 DNA: TGTGCCAGCAGTTACTCGGATCCGCGGGCAGCTGGTCGTCAGCCCCAGCATTTT.

The chain joins TRBV19 to TRBJ2-1; unclear D gene. Trimming took 6 bases from V and 2 from J, leaving 8 bases between them. This CDR3 comprises 13 residues. Germline lookup yields CDR1 LNHDA and CDR2 SQIVND (reference sequence). The CDR3 region is CASSKYTYNEQFF. In DNA, the CDR3 is TGTGCCAGTAGCAAGTACACCTACAATGAGCAGTTCTTC. Full variable domain (missing parts from reference TRBV19 and TRBJ2-1): DGGITQSPKYLFRKEGQNVTLSCEQNLNHDAMYWYRQDPGQGLRLIYYSQIVNDFQKGDIAEGYSVSREKKESFPLTVTSAQKNPTAFYLCASSKYTYNEQFFGPGTRLTVL.

A word on this clonotype: A much larger clone differs by one base, so this may be a read error. No conserved phenylalanine or tryptophan ends this CDR3, so it is likely a read error. This rearrangement joins TRBV10-3 to TRBJ2-5; 9 nucleotides agree with TRBD2. V was pared by 3 bases and J by 5 bases, with 10 bases of the junction left unmatched. Germline CDR1 and CDR2: ENHRY and SYGVKD. The CDR3 is 16 residues long. The chain's CDR3 is CAISDPRGLALETQYY. The CDR3 DNA is TGTGCCATCAGTGACCCGCGGGGACTAGCTTTGGAGACCCAGTACTAC.

The genes are TRBV19 and TRBJ2-1; TRBD2 matches at 12 bases. The CDR3 is 16 amino acids. Germline V gives CDR1 LNHDA, CDR2 SQIVND (reference sequence). The trim removed 5 bases at V and 4 bases at J, leaving 6 bases unmatched. The CDR3 is CASSVGLAGMYNEQFF. The CDR3 DNA reads TGTGCCAGTAGTGTCGGACTAGCGGGGATGTACAATGAGCAGTTCTTC.

This clonotype has a count of ten or more. The V gene is TRBV7-3, the J gene TRBJ1-2; unclear D gene. CDR1 is SGHTA and CDR2 is FQGTGA in the germline V gene. The CDR3 length is 14 residues. The V end lost 2 bases, the J end lost 6 bases, and 13 bases lay between the germline ends. The CDR3 DNA reads as TGTGCCAGCAGCTTAGGGCCCCAGAGCGATGGCTACACCTTC. Translating it yields CASSLGPQSDGYTF.

Ten or more counts support this clonotype. The rearrangement joins TRBV11-2 to TRBJ1-6; D not resolved. From germline, CDR1 is SGHAT and CDR2 FQNNGV. The CDR3 extends over 14 amino acids. V shed 3 bases and J shed 10 bases, with 13 bases lying between them. Here the CDR3 DNA reads TGTGCCAGCAGCTTTGGAGGGTACGAGTCACCCCTCCACTTT. This gives the protein CASSFGGYESPLHF.

This clonotype was observed a handful of times. The gene calls are TRBV19 and TRBJ2-1, with TRBD2 matching 8 bases. The CDR3 spans 13 residues. The germline gives CDR1 LNHDA, CDR2 SQIVND (reference sequence). Trimming took 4 bases from V and 8 from J; bases not matched to a gene: 4. The CDR3 spells CASSSGRIDEQFF. Here the CDR3 DNA reads TGTGCCAGTAGTAGCGGGAGGATCGATGAGCAGTTCTTC.

This clonotype was picked up a small number of times. The CDR3 loop reads CASSDPGQERHF. In nucleotides, the CDR3 is TGTGCCAGCAGTGACCCAGGACAGGAGCGGCATTTT. V and J are TRBV2 and TRBJ1-5; TRBD1 matches 7 bases. The CDR3 has 12 amino acids. The junction had 8 bases not matched to a gene; V was cut back by 3 bases and J by 15 bases. Germline V CDR1 and CDR2: SNHLY, FYNNEI.

This clonotype was detected a few times. The DNA for the CDR3 is TGTGCCAGCTCACCTCCGGGTCTACAAGAGACCCAGTACTTC. It encodes CASSPPGLQETQYF. The V and J genes are TRBV18 and TRBJ2-5; no firm D call. V dropped 3 bases and J dropped 2 bases, with 10 bases sitting between them. The germline V gene encodes CDR1 KGHSH and CDR2 LQKENI. This CDR3 spans 14 amino acids.

For this clonotype: Just one base apart from a much larger clone, this may be a read error. V and J are TRBV7-2 and TRBJ2-1; 8 bases align to TRBD2. Germline CDR1 SGHTA, CDR2 FQGNSA. Trimming at V came to 2 bases and at J to 15 bases, leaving 24 bases not matched to a gene. CDR3 length: 18 amino acids. The CDR3 nucleotides are TGTGCCAGCAGCTTAAGACGCCTCGCGGGAGGCCAGGTCAATTTTCCGTTCTTC. As protein: CASSLRRLAGGQVNFPFF.

This clonotype was recorded a few times. The genes are TRBV28 and TRBJ1-1; a possible D gene is TRBD1 (5 bases). The germline V and J ends were trimmed by 5 bases and 8 bases, with 12 bases remaining between them. The V gene's germline CDR1 is MDHEN and CDR2 SYDVKM. The CDR3 extends over 12 amino acids. The CDR3 region is CASSRRTTEAFF. DNA of the CDR3: TGTGCCAGCAGTAGGAGGACAACCGAAGCTTTCTTT.

This clonotype occurred many times. This rearrangement joins TRBV28 to TRBJ2-3; TRBD2 matches 12 bases. The V segment lost 2 bases and the J segment 2 bases; nucleotides outside the gene matches: 8. Germline V gene sequence: CDR1 MDHEN, CDR2 SYDVKM. This CDR3 is 18 amino acids long. The CDR3 DNA is TGTGCCAGCAGTTTAAGCGGACTAGCGGGACCAGACACAGATACGCAGTATTTT. It translates to CASSLSGLAGPDTDTQYF.

This clonotype has at least ten counts. The chain couples TRBV11-2 to TRBJ1-4; perhaps TRBD1 as D (5 bases). Trimming removed 5 bases at V and 5 bases at J, with 18 bases between. Germline CDR1 reads SGHAT; CDR2 reads FQNNGV. The CDR3 runs 16 residues. CDR3 bases: TGTGCCAGCAGCCCACCCCTTCGACAGCCGAATGAAAAACTGTTTTTT. This encodes CASSPPLRQPNEKLFF.

This clonotype was counted many times. The rearrangement joins TRBV13 to TRBJ1-6, with D uncertain. The CDR3 loop spans 15 amino acids. CDR1 is PRHDT and CDR2 is FYEKMQ in the germline V gene (reference sequence). V was clipped by 3 bases and J by 0 bases, with 6 bases between them. DNA of the CDR3: TGTGCCAGCAGCTTGGGGAGCTCCTATAATTCACCCCTCCACTTT. This translates into CASSLGSSYNSPLHF.

The sample holds many counts of this clonotype. The chain is built from TRBV6-5 and TRBJ2-2, with TRBD2 matching 8 bases. Germline loops: CDR1 MNHEY, CDR2 SVGAGI. This CDR3 is built from 15 residues. V shed 6 bases, J shed 6 bases, and the junction held 9 bases outside the gene matches. CDR3 coding DNA: TGTGCCAGCAGACGGGGGGGGCGGTCCCCCGGGGAGCTGTTTTTT. It translates to CASRRGGRSPGELFF.

This clonotype appeared many times. V usage is TRBV29-1 and J usage is TRBJ1-1, with 7 bases fitting TRBD1. Germline-derived CDR1 and CDR2 are SQVTM and ANQGSEA. Unmatched junction bases numbered 6, after V lost 4 bases and J lost 4 bases. This CDR3 is 13 amino acids long. The CDR3 sequence: CSVGQGAGTEAFF. The CDR3 DNA sequence: TGCAGCGTTGGACAGGGCGCGGGCACTGAAGCTTTCTTT. Using reference TRBV29-1 and TRBJ1-1 for the parts outside the CDR3, the full variable domain is SAVISQKPSRDICQRGTSLTIQCQVDSQVTMMFWYRQQPGQSLTLIATANQGSEATYESGFVIDKFPISRPNLTFSTLTVSNMSPEDSSIYLCSVGQGAGTEAFFGQGTRLTVV.

This clonotype was seen repeatedly, ten times or more. An end of the junction differs from the germline gene, which may be a read error. This chain uses TRBV28 with TRBJ2-7; tentatively, D is TRBD1 (6 bases). The length of the CDR3 is 14 residues. Germline V gene data show CDR1 as MDHEN and CDR2 as SYDVKM. The CDR3: CASSPPGTPLLRGF. CDR3 nucleotides: TGTGCCAGCAGTCCTCCCGGGACGCCTTTGCTCAGGGGCTTC. The entire variable domain, with the rest obtained from reference TRBV28 and TRBJ2-7, is as follows: DVKVTQSSRYLVKRTGEKVFLECVQDMDHENMFWYRQDPGLGLRLIYFSYDVKMKEKGDIPEGYSVSREKKERFSLILESASTNQTSMYLCASSPPGTPLLRGFGPGTRLTVT.

This clonotype has only a few counts. The chain employs TRBV12-3 or TRBV12-4 and TRBJ2-1; the D is unclear. Trimming took off 5 bases at V and 9 bases at J, with 5 bases between the two ends. This CDR3 comprises 10 residues. The CDR3 sequence: CASSGFEQFF. CDR3 sequence (DNA): TGTGCCAGCAGTGGTTTTGAGCAGTTCTTC.